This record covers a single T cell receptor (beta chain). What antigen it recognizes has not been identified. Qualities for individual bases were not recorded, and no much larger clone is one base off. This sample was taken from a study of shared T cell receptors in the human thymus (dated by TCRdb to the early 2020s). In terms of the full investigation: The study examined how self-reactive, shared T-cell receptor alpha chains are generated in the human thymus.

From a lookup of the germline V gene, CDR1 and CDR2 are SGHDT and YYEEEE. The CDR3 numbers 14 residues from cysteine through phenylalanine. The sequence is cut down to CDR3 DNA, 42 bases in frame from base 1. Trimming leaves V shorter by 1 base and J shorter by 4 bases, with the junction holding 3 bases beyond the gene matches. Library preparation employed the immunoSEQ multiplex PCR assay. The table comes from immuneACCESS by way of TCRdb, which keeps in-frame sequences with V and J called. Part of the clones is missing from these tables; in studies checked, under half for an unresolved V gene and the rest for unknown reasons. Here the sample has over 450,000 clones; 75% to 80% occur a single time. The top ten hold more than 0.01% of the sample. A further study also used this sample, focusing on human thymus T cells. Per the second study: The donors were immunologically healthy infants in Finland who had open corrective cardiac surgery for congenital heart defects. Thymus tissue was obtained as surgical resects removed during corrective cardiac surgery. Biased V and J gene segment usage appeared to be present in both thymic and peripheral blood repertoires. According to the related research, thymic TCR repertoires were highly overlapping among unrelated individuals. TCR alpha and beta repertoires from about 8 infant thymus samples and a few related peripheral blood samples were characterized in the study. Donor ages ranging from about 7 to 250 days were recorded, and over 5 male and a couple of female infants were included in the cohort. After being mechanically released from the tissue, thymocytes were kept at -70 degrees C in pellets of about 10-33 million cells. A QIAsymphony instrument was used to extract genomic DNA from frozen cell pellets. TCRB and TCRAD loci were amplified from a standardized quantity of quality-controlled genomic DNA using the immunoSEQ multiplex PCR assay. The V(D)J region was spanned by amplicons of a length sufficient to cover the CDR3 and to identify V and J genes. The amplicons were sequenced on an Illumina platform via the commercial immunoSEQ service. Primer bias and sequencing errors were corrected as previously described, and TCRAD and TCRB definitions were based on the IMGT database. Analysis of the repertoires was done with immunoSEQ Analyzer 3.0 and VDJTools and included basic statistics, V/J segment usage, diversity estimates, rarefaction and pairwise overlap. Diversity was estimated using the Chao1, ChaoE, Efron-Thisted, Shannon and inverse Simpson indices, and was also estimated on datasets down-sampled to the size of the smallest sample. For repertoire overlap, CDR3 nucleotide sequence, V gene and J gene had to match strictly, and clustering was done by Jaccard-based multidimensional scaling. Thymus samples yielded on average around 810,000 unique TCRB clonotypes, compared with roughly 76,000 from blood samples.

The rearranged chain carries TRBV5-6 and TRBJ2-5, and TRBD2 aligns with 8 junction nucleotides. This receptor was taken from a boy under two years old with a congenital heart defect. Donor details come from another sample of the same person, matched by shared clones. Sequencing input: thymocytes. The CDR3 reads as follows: CASSLSLAGETQYF. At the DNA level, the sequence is TGTGCCAGCAGCTTGAGTCTAGCGGGAGAGACCCAGTACTTC.